This entry lists 18 T cell receptor beta chains sequenced from one sample in a study of T cells in Graves' hyperthyroidism and ophthalmopathy (dated by TCRdb to between 2017 and 2020). The library was produced with multiplex PCR. Sequencing instrument: Illumina HiSeq 2000. Amplification of TCR beta CDR3 regions was carried out from RNA transcripts. For the first round of RT-PCR on the TCR CDR3, the HTBI primer set was used together with the Qiagen OneStep RT-PCR kit. The public reads were run again by TCRdb, first through fastp at Q25 and then through MiXCR, and only productive beta chains were kept. Entries are consolidated by CDR3 protein sequence, retaining the most common genes and DNA. Here the sample has roughly 350,000 distinct CDR3 sequences; 12% to 15% occur a single time. Of the sample, roughly 35% is held by the ten largest clones. Input material: blood. The source is a woman between 40 and 55 years old with Graves' ophthalmopathy.

This clonotype has ten or more counts. This chain joins TRBV6-5 and TRBJ2-7; D may be TRBD2 (5 bases). Germline values: CDR1 MNHEY, CDR2 SVGAGI. The CDR3 is made up of 14 amino acids. V lost 2 bases to trimming and J lost 3 bases, with 11 bases between them. The CDR3 loop reads CASSYGSGYYEQYF. The CDR3 DNA follows: TGTGCCAGCAGTTACGGGAGCGGTTACTACGAGCAGTACTTC.

There are many counts of this clonotype. The rearrangement links TRBV3-1 to TRBJ1-2; 7 bases match TRBD1. The CDR3 contains 14 residues. CDR1 and CDR2 (germline): LGHDT, YNNKEL (reference sequence). J gave up 9 bases and V 7 bases, and 14 bases lay outside the gene matches. The CDR3 DNA reads TGTGCCAGCACCCCGTCGGACAGGCACACTAGCTACACCTTC. This gives the protein CASTPSDRHTSYTF. The entire variable domain, with the rest obtained from reference TRBV3-1 and TRBJ1-2, is as follows: DTAVSQTPKYLVTQMGNDKSIKCEQNLGHDTMYWYKQDSKKFLKIMFSYNNKELIINETVPNRFSPKSPDKAHLNLHINSLELGDSAVYFCASTPSDRHTSYTFGSGTRLTVV.

This sequence joins TRBV14 and TRBJ2-7; 8 bases are a match to TRBD2. Germline CDR1 is SGHDN and CDR2 is FVKESK. This CDR3 region has 14 residues. The junction had 2 bases not matched to a gene; V was cut back by 1 base and J by 3 bases. CDR3 bases: TGTGCCAGCAGCCAAGGGCGGGGGGTCTACGAGCAGTACTTC. This translates into CASSQGRGVYEQYF. Based on the CDR3 plus reference TRBV14 and TRBJ2-7, the full variable domain is EAGVTQFPSHSVIEKGQTVTLRCDPISGHDNLYWYRRVMGKEIKFLLHFVKESKQDESGMPNNRFLAERTGGTYSTLKVQPAELEDSGVYFCASSQGRGVYEQYFGPGTRLTVT.

The chain couples TRBV5-1 to TRBJ1-2, with D maybe TRBD1 (5 bases). The V gene lost 0 bases and the J gene lost 2 bases, with 11 bases spanning the gap. Germline V CDR1 and CDR2: SGHRS, YFSETQ. The CDR3 totals 15 residues. The CDR3 region has the DNA TGCGCCAGCAGCTTGGATCCGAGACAGAACTATGGCTACACCTTC. Translated: CASSLDPRQNYGYTF. The full variable domain, its missing parts supplied by reference TRBV5-1 and TRBJ1-2, is KAGVTQTPRYLIKTRGQQVTLSCSPISGHRSVSWYQQTPGQGLQFLFEYFSETQRNKGNFPGRFSGRQFSNSRSEMNVSTLELGDSALYLCASSLDPRQNYGYTFGSGTRLTVV.

This clonotype showed up many times. The CDR3 is CASSGTGTHYTF. The CDR3 bases are TGTGCCAGCAGCGGGACAGGGACCCACTACACCTTC. This rearrangement joins TRBV11-3 to TRBJ1-2, with 9 bases lining up with TRBD1. The CDR3 is made up of 12 amino acids. Trimming took 5 bases from V and 10 from J; bases not matched to a gene: 5. Germline V gene data show CDR1 as SGHNT and CDR2 as YENEEA. Full variable domain (rest looked up from reference TRBV11-3 and TRBJ1-2): EAGVVQSPRYKIIEKKQPVAFWCNPISGHNTLYWYLQNLGQGPELLIRYENEEAVDDSQLPKDRFSAERLKGVDSTLKIQPAELGDSAVYLCASSGTGTHYTFGSGTRLTVV.

Ten or more counts support this clonotype. This chain connects TRBV6-1 to TRBJ2-2, with 9 bases identical to TRBD1. Trimming at V came to 5 bases and at J to 7 bases, leaving 11 bases not matched to a gene. The CDR3 sequence is 16 residues long. Looked up from germline, CDR1 is MNHNS and CDR2 is SASEGT. This CDR3 is CASSIIWDRAVGELFF. The CDR3 DNA reads TGTGCCAGCAGTATTATTTGGGACAGGGCCGTCGGGGAGCTGTTTTTT.

V usage is TRBV7-9 and J usage is TRBJ2-1; TRBD2 agrees at 13 bases. Germline V CDR1 and CDR2: SEHNR, FQNEAQ (reference sequence). This CDR3 has 18 residues. V shed 5 bases, J shed 7 bases, and the junction held 14 bases outside the gene matches. The CDR3 reads CASSQGPTSGRAFNEQFF. The CDR3 DNA sequence: TGTGCCAGCAGCCAGGGCCCTACTAGCGGGAGGGCCTTTAATGAGCAGTTCTTC.

On this clonotype itself: This may arise from a read error, as a much more abundant clone is one base away. The chain employs TRBV5-1 and TRBJ2-1; a weak D match, TRBD2 (6 bases). This CDR3 has 15 amino acids. Germline V gives CDR1 SGHRS, CDR2 YFSETQ. CDR3 coding DNA: TGCGCCAACAGCTTGCAAGGTGGAGGGAGCAATGAGCAGTTCTTC. It specifies CANSLQGGGSNEQFF.

This clonotype was detected a few times. The chain joins TRBV14 to TRBJ2-1; TRBD2 matches at 10 bases. This CDR3 is built from 16 residues. V shed 0 bases and J 4 bases; nucleotides not matched to a gene: 3. CDR1 is SGHDN, CDR2 FVKESK, per germline. This CDR3 is CASSQDWTSGYNEQFF. As DNA, the CDR3 is TGTGCCAGCAGCCAAGACTGGACTAGCGGTTACAATGAGCAGTTCTTC.

This sequence joins TRBV13 and TRBJ1-1, with a weak D call TRBD1 (6 bases). The V end was cut by 2 bases, the J end by 8 bases, with 15 bases between. Germline CDR1 is PRHDT and CDR2 is FYEKMQ (reference sequence). The CDR3 is made up of 14 amino acids. CDR3 protein: CASSLFTGTAEAFF. CDR3 sequence (DNA): TGTGCCAGCAGCTTATTCACAGGGACGGCCGAAGCTTTCTTT.

This clonotype was seen many times. The gene calls are TRBV24-1 and TRBJ2-1; TRBD2 matches 7 bases. V trimming: 0 bases; J trimming: 8 bases; junction bases outside the gene matches: 12. CDR1 is KGHDR and CDR2 is SFDVKD in the germline V gene. The CDR3 contains 17 residues. The CDR3 bases are TGTGCCACCAGTGATTTGGGGTCTAGCGGTGCCGAATATGAGCAGTTCTTC. Protein sequence: CATSDLGSSGAEYEQFF.

This clonotype was found a few times. The rearrangement uses TRBV6-1 and TRBJ2-6; D uncertain. Trimming stripped 7 bases from V and 4 bases from J, with 17 bases between. Per germline, CDR1 MNHNS and CDR2 SASEGT. The CDR3 loop spans 16 amino acids. CDR3 amino acids: CASTLQIGRGANVLTF. In DNA form, the CDR3 reads TGTGCCAGCACCCTACAAATAGGGCGCGGGGCCAACGTCCTGACTTTC.

This chain joins TRBV11-2 and TRBJ2-2, with D possibly being TRBD2 (6 bases). Germline loops: CDR1 SGHAT, CDR2 FQNNGV. The CDR3 runs to 21 residues. V lost 2 bases to trimming and J lost 1 base, with 26 bases between them. In nucleotides, the CDR3 is TGTGCCAGCAGCTTATTTCTAGGAAAATCTAACGGGCGGGGGAACACCGGGGAGCTGTTTTTT. This gives the protein CASSLFLGKSNGRGNTGELFF.

This clonotype appeared many times. The rearrangement uses TRBV6-1 and TRBJ2-1, with D tentatively TRBD1 (6 bases). The V gene's germline CDR1 is MNHNS and CDR2 SASEGT. This CDR3 contains 13 residues. The ends were cut back, 6 bases at V and 3 bases at J, with 9 bases in the middle. In DNA, the CDR3 is TGTGCCAGCAGCCGGACAGACTACAATGAGCAGTTCTTC. This encodes CASSRTDYNEQFF.

The genes are TRBV4-1 and TRBJ2-7, with D perhaps TRBD1 (5 bases). Germline V gene data show CDR1 as MGHRA and CDR2 as YSYEKL. Trimming took 1 base from V and 0 from J, leaving 7 bases between them. The CDR3 has 14 amino acids. DNA for the CDR3: TGCGCCAGCAGCCAAGCTCAGGGCTCCTACGAGCAGTACTTC. This encodes CASSQAQGSYEQYF.

This clonotype was recorded many times. The chain recombines TRBV2 with TRBJ2-2, with 7 bases that match TRBD1. The CDR3 length is 13 residues. The germline CDR1 and CDR2 sequences are SNHLY and FYNNEI. V gave up 4 bases and J gave up 5 bases; unmatched junction bases: 1. The CDR3 here is CASSGDRTGELFF. Here the CDR3 DNA reads TGTGCCAGCAGTGGGGACAGAACCGGGGAGCTGTTTTTT.

In its sample, this clonotype was seen many times. The CDR3 DNA sequence: TGCGCCAGCAGCCCCGCAGGGGGGGAGAATGAAAAACTGTTTTTT. Translation gives CASSPAGGENEKLFF. The V call is TRBV5-1, the J call TRBJ1-4; TRBD1 matches at 7 bases. J gave up 5 bases and V 4 bases, and 8 bases lay outside the gene matches. Looked up from germline, CDR1 is SGHRS and CDR2 is YFSETQ. This CDR3 is 15 amino acids long.

The V call is TRBV5-1, the J call TRBJ2-7, with D possibly called TRBD1 or TRBD2 (5 bases each). This CDR3 contains 14 residues. Trimming pared 4 bases from V and 4 bases from J, leaving 15 bases between. Germline CDR1 reads SGHRS; CDR2 reads YFSETQ. CDR3 sequence: CASSTGTDLYEQYF. CDR3 in DNA: TGCGCCAGCAGCACCGGGACCGATTTATACGAGCAGTACTTC.